Following are 18 T cell receptor beta chains from one sample sequenced in a study of blood T cell repertoires in COVID-19 (dated by TCRdb to the early 2020s). Receptor libraries were prepared by the immunoSEQ multiplex PCR assay. This immuneACCESS table, as held by TCRdb, lists in-frame sequences with V and J called but not all clones. Of the missing ones, under half trace to an unresolved V gene in checked studies; the others have no known cause. The sample profile shows over 250,000 clones; approximately 83% of them were found once. Approximately 10% of the sample is taken by the ten largest. Sequences were obtained from peripheral blood. These receptors came from a woman in her fifties or sixties who had recovered from COVID-19.

The rearrangement links TRBV5-5 to TRBJ1-2; D perhaps matches TRBD1 (5 bases). Trimming cost V 1 base and J 3 bases, with 13 bases left between them. The CDR3 has 15 residues. Germline CDR1 and CDR2: SGHKS and YYEKEE (reference sequence). The CDR3 sequence is CASSLIWDSDYGYTF. The CDR3 DNA is TGTGCCAGCAGCTTGATATGGGACTCTGACTATGGCTACACCTTC.

V usage is TRBV3-1 (or the pseudogene TRBV3-2) and J usage is TRBJ1-1, with 7 bases matching TRBD1. CDR1 is LGHDT, CDR2 YNNKEL, per germline (reference sequence). V shed 5 bases and J 0 bases; nucleotides not matched to a gene: 3. The CDR3 extends over 14 amino acids. DNA for the CDR3: TGTGCCAGCAGCTTTGGGACAGTGAACACTGAAGCTTTCTTT. Translated, it gives CASSFGTVNTEAFF.

The genes are TRBV7-3 and TRBJ2-1; unclear D gene. The length of the CDR3 is 16 residues. Germline CDR1 is SGHTA and CDR2 is FQGTGA. V was cut by 5 bases and J by 0 bases, with 14 bases left in between. The DNA of the CDR3 is TGTGCCAGCAGCCCCCGCGGCTCTACCTCCTACAATGAGCAGTTCTTC. Translated: CASSPRGSTSYNEQFF.

The chain has TRBV24-1 and TRBJ1-5; 9 nucleotides align to TRBD1. CDR1 and CDR2 (germline): KGHDR, SFDVKD. V was clipped by 4 bases and J by 5 bases; unmatched bases: 17. This CDR3 spans 19 amino acids. CDR3 amino acids: CATSDPWETGGSSHQPQHF. The CDR3 DNA follows: TGTGCCACCAGTGACCCTTGGGAGACAGGGGGTTCGTCCCATCAGCCCCAGCATTTT.

V usage is TRBV4-2 and J usage is TRBJ1-2, with 7 bases aligning to TRBD1. Unmatched junction bases numbered 9, after V lost 0 bases and J lost 8 bases. The germline V gene has CDR1 LGHNA and CDR2 YNFKEQ. The CDR3 is made up of 15 amino acids. CDR3 in DNA: TGTGCCAGCAGCCAAGATCAGGGCAGGGGGTCCGGCTACACCTTC. Its protein product is CASSQDQGRGSGYTF.

J is TRBJ2-3 and V is TRBV5-8; D unresolved. CDR1 SGHTS and CDR2 YDEGEE come from the germline V gene. The CDR3 has 16 residues. V was clipped by 0 bases and J by 0 bases, with 11 bases between them. The CDR3 here is CASSLEAAISTDTQYF. The CDR3 DNA sequence: TGTGCCAGCAGCTTGGAGGCGGCCATAAGCACAGATACGCAGTATTTT. The complete variable domain, with remaining parts taken from reference TRBV5-8 and TRBJ2-3, reads EAGVTQSPTHLIKTRGQQATLRCSPISGHTSVYWYQQALGLGLQFLLWYDEGEERNRGNFPPRFSGRQFPNYSSELNVNALELEDSALYLCASSLEAAISTDTQYFGPGTRLTVL.

This clone was detected once. The chain has TRBV15 and TRBJ2-1; 7 bases match TRBD1. Germline-derived CDR1 and CDR2 are LNHNV and YYDKDF (reference sequence). The CDR3 contains 14 residues. V was pared by 5 bases and J by 2 bases, with 3 bases of the junction left unmatched. In DNA, the CDR3 is TGTGCCACCAGCCGGGACAGTACCTACAATGAGCAGTTCTTC. This gives the protein CATSRDSTYNEQFF.

This clone has only one observation. The rearrangement joins TRBV28 to TRBJ1-5; 8 bases align to TRBD1. After removal of 4 bases from V and 3 bases from J, the junction contained 5 bases not matched to a gene. The CDR3 contains 15 residues. In germline, CDR1 is MDHEN, CDR2 SYDVKM. In nucleotides, the CDR3 is TGTGCCAGCAGTTCAGGGGGCGTCAACAATCAGCCCCAGCATTTT. This gives the protein CASSSGGVNNQPQHF.

This clone has more than one count but fewer than ten. The V call is TRBV3-1 (or the pseudogene TRBV3-2), the J call TRBJ2-1; TRBD2 matches 8 bases. V gave up 2 bases and J gave up 5 bases; unmatched junction bases: 5. This CDR3 region has 15 residues. The germline V gene has CDR1 LGHDT and CDR2 YNNKEL (reference sequence). The CDR3: CASSQPGGPHNEQFF. CDR3 nucleotides: TGTGCCAGCAGCCAACCGGGGGGGCCTCACAATGAGCAGTTCTTC.

The V call is TRBV14, the J call TRBJ1-5; a possible D gene is TRBD1 (5 bases). Trimming removed 0 bases at V and 4 bases at J, with 10 bases between. From germline, CDR1 is SGHDN and CDR2 FVKESK. The CDR3 is made up of 15 amino acids. The CDR3: CASSQEGPLNQPQHF. The CDR3 nucleotides read TGTGCCAGCAGCCAAGAGGGGCCGTTGAATCAGCCCCAGCATTTT.

This chain uses TRBV5-1 with TRBJ2-3, with D possibly being TRBD2 (6 bases). Trimming left V 8 bases short and J 2 bases short, with 15 bases between. Germline V gene lookup returns CDR1 SGHRS and CDR2 YFSETQ. The CDR3 sequence is 14 residues long. The CDR3 region has the DNA TGCGCCAGTTTGATACGGGGGATCACAGATACGCAGTATTTT. Translating gives CASLIRGITDTQYF.

This chain links TRBV5-1 with TRBJ2-2; no firm D call. In germline, CDR1 is SGHRS, CDR2 YFSETQ. The CDR3 runs 13 residues. V lost 0 bases to trimming and J lost 6 bases, with 6 bases between them. Here the CDR3 DNA reads TGCGCCAGCAGCTTGGATCCGTCCGGGGAGCTGTTTTTT. Its protein is CASSLDPSGELFF.

The CDR3 protein is CASSAGGGRANTIYF. The CDR3 DNA sequence: TGTGCCAGCAGCGCCGGTGGAGGGAGGGCAAACACCATATATTTT. The genes are TRBV5-8 and TRBJ1-3; D is unresolved. Germline loops: CDR1 SGHTS, CDR2 YDEGEE. The CDR3 is 15 residues long. V was cut by 4 bases and J by 6 bases, with 17 bases left in between.

The V and J genes are TRBV6-5 and TRBJ1-5; D unresolved. V shed 6 bases and J shed 0 bases, with 6 bases lying between them. Germline CDR1 and CDR2: MNHEY and SVGAGI. This CDR3 contains 13 residues. This CDR3 reads CASSPYSNQPQHF. CDR3 DNA: TGTGCCAGCAGCCCCTATAGCAATCAGCCCCAGCATTTT.

This clone came up a few times. The rearrangement joins TRBV12-3 or TRBV12-4 to TRBJ2-2; no reliable D call. This CDR3 is 13 amino acids long. V was cut by 6 bases and J by 1 base, with 6 bases left in between. The CDR3 reads CASSAVNTGELFF. In DNA, the CDR3 is TGTGCCAGCAGCGCAGTGAACACCGGGGAGCTGTTTTTT.

This clone appeared once. V is TRBV12-3 or TRBV12-4 and J is TRBJ1-1; D call uncertain. The CDR3 extends over 13 amino acids. Trimming left V 5 bases short and J 2 bases short, with 9 bases between. CDR3 DNA sequence: TGTGCCAGCAGTCTGACAAGAAACACTGAAGCTTTCTTT. Translated: CASSLTRNTEAFF.

This clone was seen a handful of times. CDR3 loop: CASKPGQGSYEQYF. The CDR3 nucleotides read TGCGCCAGCAAACCGGGACAGGGCTCCTACGAGCAGTACTTC. The chain carries TRBV4-1 and TRBJ2-7; 9 nucleotides line up with TRBD1. This CDR3 has 14 residues. Trimming removed 7 bases from V and 0 bases from J; junction bases left unmatched: 4. From germline, CDR1 is MGHRA and CDR2 YSYEKL.

The rearrangement joins TRBV27 to TRBJ2-2; D remains unclear. Germline V CDR1 and CDR2: MNHEY, SMNVEV (reference sequence). This CDR3 region has 13 residues. The germline V and J ends were trimmed by 2 bases and 3 bases, with 4 bases remaining between them. The CDR3 coding sequence is TGTGCCAGCAGTTTAACTTACACCGGGGAGCTGTTTTTT. Protein sequence: CASSLTYTGELFF.